One sample yielded the 30 T cell receptor beta chains listed below, sequenced in a study of blood T cell repertoires in COVID-19 (dated by TCRdb to the early 2020s). The library relied on the immunoSEQ multiplex PCR assay. Entries here come from immuneACCESS through TCRdb and include only in-frame sequences with V and J called. Some clones fail to appear in such tables; in the studies checked, an unresolved V gene covers under half of the shortfall, and the cause of the remainder is unknown. This sample has hundreds of thousands of clones in its table, and 80% to 90% of those were observed once. In total, the top ten clones hold around 4.5% of the sample. The sequenced sample consisted of peripheral blood. These receptors all come from a man aged 50-60 years with acute or convalescent COVID-19.

This sequence joins TRBV18 and TRBJ2-2; D call uncertain. With 3 bases removed from V and 0 bases from J, the gap between germline ends came to 5 bases. CDR1 is KGHSH, CDR2 LQKENI, per germline. The CDR3 runs 14 residues. The CDR3 is CASSPDTNTGELFF. CDR3 sequence (DNA): TGTGCCAGCTCACCCGACACGAACACCGGGGAGCTGTTTTTT.

The chain joins TRBV5-1 to TRBJ2-1, with D possibly TRBD1 on 6 matching bases. The CDR3 totals 12 residues. Trimming pared 2 bases from V and 7 bases from J, leaving 7 bases between. CDR1 is SGHRS, CDR2 YFSETQ, per germline. The CDR3 DNA follows: TGCGCCAGCAGCTTACAGGGAAATGAGCAGTTCTTC. Residues: CASSLQGNEQFF.

This sequence joins TRBV4-2 and TRBJ1-3, with a possible D match to TRBD1 (6 bases). Trimming cost V 4 bases and J 0 bases, with 7 bases left between them. Germline CDR1 is LGHNA and CDR2 is YNFKEQ. This CDR3 is built from 14 residues. The CDR3 region is CASSRTDSGNTIYF. DNA for the CDR3: TGTGCCAGCAGCCGGACAGACTCTGGAAACACCATATATTTT.

The chain has TRBV18 and TRBJ1-3; no definite D call. V lost 2 bases and J lost 0, with 5 bases in between. This CDR3 is built from 14 residues. The germline V gene has CDR1 KGHSH and CDR2 LQKENI. Here the CDR3 reads CASSPGLSGNTIYF. The CDR3 DNA reads as TGTGCCAGCTCACCAGGCCTCTCTGGAAACACCATATATTTT. Using reference TRBV18 and TRBJ1-3 for the parts outside the CDR3, the full variable domain is NAGVMQNPRHLVRRRGQEARLRCSPMKGHSHVYWYRQLPEEGLKFMVYLQKENIIDESGMPKERFSAEFPKEGPSILRIQQVVRGDSAAYFCASSPGLSGNTIYFGEGSWLTVV.

The CDR3 DNA sequence: TGCGCCAGCAGCCCGGAGCTCGGACAGGGGTTAGCCTATGGCTACACCTTC. Translated: CASSPELGQGLAYGYTF. The chain carries TRBV5-1 and TRBJ1-2; 9 positions agree with TRBD1. After removal of 4 bases from V and 4 bases from J, the junction contained 14 bases not matched to a gene. Germline V gives CDR1 SGHRS, CDR2 YFSETQ. The CDR3 sequence is 17 residues long.

The chain employs TRBV10-3 and TRBJ2-3; 7 bases agree with TRBD1. This CDR3 is 14 amino acids long. The germline V gene has CDR1 ENHRY and CDR2 SYGVKD. Trimming at V came to 6 bases and at J to 1 base, leaving 4 bases not matched to a gene. This CDR3 reads CAISAGQGTDTQYF. In DNA, the CDR3 is TGTGCCATCAGCGCAGGACAGGGCACAGATACGCAGTATTTT.

About this clone: An end of the junction differs from the germline gene, which may be a read error. The chain carries TRBV6-5 and TRBJ1-2; 8 bases map to TRBD1. This CDR3 is built from 14 residues. Germline V gene sequence: CDR1 MNHEY, CDR2 SVGAGI. Written as DNA, the CDR3 is TGTGCCGGCAGTTACACAGGACAGGGAGCTGACTACACCTTC. Translated, it gives CAGSYTGQGADYTF.

V is TRBV3-1 (or the pseudogene TRBV3-2) and J is TRBJ1-2, with TRBD1 identical over 9 bases. The CDR3 covers 14 residues. The J segment lost 7 bases and the V segment lost 3 bases, leaving 6 bases of the junction unmatched. Germline lookup yields CDR1 LGHDT and CDR2 YNNKEL (reference sequence). CDR3 DNA: TGTGCCAGCAGCCAGCGGGACAGGGACGGTGGCTACACCTTC. It codes for CASSQRDRDGGYTF.

In its sample, this clone was seen a few times. The V and J genes are TRBV5-1 and TRBJ1-1; D call uncertain. The CDR3 is made up of 16 amino acids. The ends were cut back, 0 bases at V and 3 bases at J, with 15 bases in the middle. CDR1 is SGHRS and CDR2 is YFSETQ in the germline V gene. The CDR3 protein is CASSLGRDWRDTEAFF. As DNA, the CDR3 is TGCGCCAGCAGCTTGGGTAGGGATTGGAGGGACACTGAAGCTTTCTTT.

The chain employs TRBV6-5 and TRBJ2-7, with 7 bases fitting TRBD1. The CDR3 is made up of 15 amino acids. Germline lookup yields CDR1 MNHEY and CDR2 SVGAGI. Germline trimming cut 7 bases from V and 2 bases from J; bases unmatched to any gene: 11. The CDR3 here is CASIPGGQFTYEQYF. In DNA form, the CDR3 reads TGTGCCAGCATCCCAGGGGGACAGTTCACCTACGAGCAGTACTTC.

The chain combines TRBV2 with TRBJ2-7; unclear D gene. With 0 bases removed from V and 2 bases from J, the gap between germline ends came to 8 bases. The germline V gene has CDR1 SNHLY and CDR2 FYNNEI. The CDR3 length is 14 residues. CDR3 residues: CASSEAFRTYEQYF. As DNA, the CDR3 is TGTGCCAGCAGTGAAGCGTTCAGAACCTACGAGCAGTACTTC.

For this clone: Different DNA sequences within this sample yield the same CDR3. This sequence joins TRBV5-1 and TRBJ1-2; TRBD1 might be the D (6 bases). CDR1 is SGHRS, CDR2 YFSETQ, per germline. This CDR3 has 13 residues. V lost 4 bases and J lost 4, with 11 bases in between. The CDR3 here is CASSEGGGYGYTF. Here the CDR3 DNA reads TGCGCCAGCAGCGAAGGGGGGGGCTATGGCTACACCTTC.

J is TRBJ1-2 and V is TRBV7-9; 9 bases are shared with TRBD1. Germline CDR1 reads SEHNR; CDR2 reads FQNEAQ (reference sequence). V lost 1 base, J lost 2 bases, and 2 bases stayed unmatched. CDR3 size: 15 residues. CDR3 in amino acids: CASSLDRGPNYGYTF. In nucleotides, the CDR3 is TGTGCCAGCAGCTTAGACAGGGGGCCAAACTATGGCTACACCTTC. Full variable domain (missing parts from reference TRBV7-9 and TRBJ1-2): DTGVSQNPRHKITKRGQNVTFRCDPISEHNRLYWYRQTLGQGPEFLTYFQNEAQLEKSRLLSDRFSAERPKGSFSTLEIQRTEQGDSAMYLCASSLDRGPNYGYTFGSGTRLTVV.

This rearrangement joins TRBV19 to TRBJ1-1; tentatively, D is TRBD1 (6 bases). Germline CDR1 is LNHDA and CDR2 is SQIVND (reference sequence). V lost 7 bases, J lost 3 bases, and 15 bases lay in between. There are 14 residues in the CDR3. This CDR3 is CASINRVGDTEAFF. In DNA form, the CDR3 reads TGTGCCAGTATAAACAGGGTGGGGGACACTGAAGCTTTCTTT. The variable domain in full, completed from reference TRBV19 and TRBJ1-1, reads DGGITQSPKYLFRKEGQNVTLSCEQNLNHDAMYWYRQDPGQGLRLIYYSQIVNDFQKGDIAEGYSVSREKKESFPLTVTSAQKNPTAFYLCASINRVGDTEAFFGQGTRLTVV.

J is TRBJ2-7 and V is TRBV6-5, with a tentative D call TRBD2 (6 bases). Per the germline V gene, CDR1 is MNHEY and CDR2 is SVGAGI. The CDR3 totals 13 residues. V lost 8 bases and J 6 bases, leaving 17 bases between the germline ends. CDR3 sequence (DNA): TGTGCCAGCCGGGACTCCGGGTTGGGCGAGCAGTACTTC. Its translation is CASRDSGLGEQYF.

The chain employs TRBV19 and TRBJ1-1; a weak D match, TRBD1 (6 bases). This CDR3 is 17 amino acids long. The germline V gene has CDR1 LNHDA and CDR2 SQIVND (reference sequence). Between the trimmed V and J ends, which lost 1 base and 1 base, there was a span of 16 bases. Here the CDR3 reads CASSIGTVWGQNTEAFF. Here the CDR3 DNA reads TGTGCCAGTAGTATAGGGACAGTTTGGGGGCAGAACACTGAAGCTTTCTTT.

The gene calls are TRBV6-1 and TRBJ1-6, with D unclear. The CDR3 is made up of 11 amino acids. Per the germline V gene, CDR1 is MNHNS and CDR2 is SASEGT. The V end lost 3 bases, the J end lost 12 bases, and 6 bases lay between the germline ends. The CDR3, as DNA: TGTGCCAGCAGTGAGGAGAGACCCCTCCACTTT. It codes for CASSEERPLHF.

The chain has TRBV7-8 and TRBJ1-2; no definite D call. The germline V gene encodes CDR1 SGHVS and CDR2 FQNEAQ. V lost 1 base and J lost 1, with 7 bases in between. The CDR3 runs 14 residues. In DNA, the CDR3 is TGTGCCAGCAGCTTAGGTTCCCGTAACTATGGCTACACCTTC. Translation gives CASSLGSRNYGYTF.

The rearrangement links TRBV5-1 to TRBJ1-5, with D possibly matching TRBD1 (6 bases). The CDR3 extends over 18 amino acids. V lost 2 bases to trimming and J lost 2 bases, with 20 bases between them. CDR1 is SGHRS, CDR2 YFSETQ, per germline. The CDR3 region has the DNA TGCGCCAGCAGCTTCGATCAAGGACAGAATGGCGGCAATCAGCCCCAGCATTTT. Translated: CASSFDQGQNGGNQPQHF.

The rearrangement joins TRBV5-1 to TRBJ1-1; 9 nucleotides line up with TRBD1. Germline values: CDR1 SGHRS, CDR2 YFSETQ. The CDR3 is 14 amino acids. V lost 0 bases, J lost 8 bases, and 5 bases stayed unmatched. CDR3: CASSLGDRGREAFF. The CDR3 DNA sequence: TGCGCCAGCAGCTTGGGTGACAGGGGGAGGGAAGCTTTCTTT.

The chain is built from TRBV24-1 and TRBJ1-2; perhaps TRBD1 as D (5 bases). V lost 4 bases and J 9 bases, leaving 11 bases between the germline ends. The length of the CDR3 is 12 residues. Germline values: CDR1 KGHDR, CDR2 SFDVKD. CDR3 nucleotide sequence: TGTGCCACCAGTGAGCGCACAGGTAGCTACACCTTC. Encoded protein: CATSERTGSYTF.

This sequence joins TRBV4-1 and TRBJ2-7, with TRBD2 identical over 9 bases. Germline V gene data show CDR1 as MGHRA and CDR2 as YSYEKL. V lost 1 base to trimming and J lost 0 bases; unmatched junction nucleotides: 1. This CDR3 region has 15 residues. The CDR3 protein is CASSQASGVSYEQYF. CDR3 bases: TGCGCCAGCAGCCAAGCTAGCGGGGTCTCCTACGAGCAGTACTTC.

This clone was detected only once. The V gene is TRBV6-1, the J gene TRBJ2-1, with TRBD2 matching over 8 bases. The V segment lost 1 base and the J segment 9 bases; nucleotides outside the gene matches: 11. The V gene's germline CDR1 is MNHNS and CDR2 SASEGT. CDR3 length equals 16 residues. In DNA, the CDR3 is TGTGCCAGCAGTGAAGTGTCCCGGGGGGGCCGGGTTGAGCAGTTCTTC. Protein sequence: CASSEVSRGGRVEQFF.

The CDR3 DNA reads TGTGCCAGCAGGGCCAGCGGTGGAAATGAGCAGTTCTTC. Residues: CASRASGGNEQFF. This sequence joins TRBV12-3 or TRBV12-4 and TRBJ2-1; possibly TRBD2 for D (5 bases). V was pared by 6 bases and J by 7 bases, with 13 bases between. The CDR3 runs 13 residues.

The chain employs TRBV5-4 and TRBJ2-7, with 11 bases lining up with TRBD2. Per the germline V gene, CDR1 is SGHNT and CDR2 is YYREEE (reference sequence). The J segment lost 1 base and the V segment lost 0 bases, leaving 3 bases of the junction unmatched. This CDR3 contains 16 residues. CDR3 loop: CASSLAGTSGSYEQYF. CDR3 sequence (DNA): TGTGCCAGCAGCTTGGCTGGGACTAGCGGATCCTACGAGCAGTACTTC.

This chain joins TRBV2 and TRBJ1-5, with TRBD1 as a possible D gene (6 bases). The V end lost 4 bases, the J end lost 2 bases, and 12 bases lay between the germline ends. This CDR3 has 15 amino acids. Germline V gene lookup returns CDR1 SNHLY and CDR2 FYNNEI. For the CDR3, the DNA is TGTGCCAGCAGTGGGGGACAAGGACGCAATCAGCCCCAGCATTTT. Amino acids: CASSGGQGRNQPQHF.

This clone showed up just a few times. This chain joins TRBV6-5 and TRBJ2-3, with D maybe TRBD2 (6 bases). Deletions cut 6 bases from V and 1 base from J, with 8 bases between. CDR1 and CDR2 from the germline V gene are MNHEY and SVGAGI. This CDR3 contains 13 residues. This CDR3 reads CASRPSGTDTQYF. The CDR3 nucleotides are TGTGCCAGCAGGCCTAGCGGCACAGATACGCAGTATTTT.

V and J are TRBV5-1 and TRBJ1-3, with TRBD1 as a possible D gene (6 bases). V dropped 2 bases and J dropped 0 bases, with 15 bases sitting between them. Germline V gene data show CDR1 as SGHRS and CDR2 as YFSETQ. CDR3 length: 17 residues. CDR3 nucleotides: TGCGCCAGCAGCTTCTCAATACAGGGCTCCTCTGGAAACACCATATATTTT. This encodes CASSFSIQGSSGNTIYF.

Here the CDR3 reads CASSLGGQVNTGELFF. The DNA for the CDR3 is TGTGCCAGCAGTTTAGGAGGACAGGTCAACACCGGGGAGCTGTTTTTT. The V and J genes are TRBV27 and TRBJ2-2; 7 bases map to TRBD1. The CDR3 sequence is 16 residues long. V trimming: 2 bases; J trimming: 2 bases; junction bases outside the gene matches: 5. Germline assignment: CDR1 MNHEY and CDR2 SMNVEV (reference sequence).

V gene TRBV4-1 combines with J gene TRBJ2-7; TRBD1 matches at 12 bases. Trimming removed 4 bases from V and 2 bases from J; junction bases left unmatched: 6. This CDR3 is 16 amino acids long. CDR1 and CDR2 from the germline V gene are MGHRA and YSYEKL. The CDR3, as DNA: TGCGCCAGCAGCCTCCTTGGGACAGGGGGCACCTACGAGCAGTACTTC. Residues: CASSLLGTGGTYEQYF.